The following is a T cell receptor (beta chain) sequence with its context. As yet, its antigen is unknown. Germline-derived CDR1 and CDR2 are DFQATT and SNEGSKA (reference sequence). The CDR3 spans 11 residues. The data were taken from a study of T cell responses to AZD1222 COVID-19 vaccine. Study details: Pooled in the analysis were second doses at about 4 or about 12 weeks.

Points from the study as a whole: Baseline antibody screening turned up just a handful of seropositive AZD1222 recipients.

Generated by immunoSEQ multiplex PCR, the TCRdb table keeps only in-frame clones and is missing some. Among roughly 140,000 clones listed, 80% to 90% were seen once. The material sequenced was peripheral blood, taken on day 0 of AZD1222 vaccination. This chain uses TRBV20-1 with TRBJ2-1, with D perhaps matching TRBD2 (5 bases). This clonotype originated in an adult in good health. The CDR3 is CSTRRHNEQFF. CDR3 sequence (DNA): TGCAGCACTAGGAGGCACAATGAGCAGTTCTTC.